The rows below give T cell receptor beta chains drawn from one sample of a study of T cell responses to AZD1222 COVID-19 vaccine. Method: immunoSEQ multiplex PCR; TCRdb's copy keeps in-frame clones and lacks some. The sample has about 180,000 clones, about 91% seen once; the top ten hold about 7.2%. The specimen comprised peripheral blood, sampled on day 0 of AZD1222 vaccination. These receptors were obtained from an adult in good health. The CDR3 runs from the conserved cysteine through the conserved F or W. The D gene is left open where the match is weak. Clone size is given for some rows only: seen once, a few or many times, or a class if the clone is expanded.

J | size | D | V | DNA | CDR3
TRBJ2-7 | NA | NA | TRBV5-4 | TGTGCCAGCAGCTTGGAGAACAGCGAGCAGTACTTC | CASSLENSEQYF
TRBJ1-2 | NA | NA | TRBV12-3/TRBV12-4 | TGTGCCAGCAGACCCGGGGGGTGGTCTGGCTACACCTTC | CASRPGGWSGYTF
TRBJ1-3 | NA | NA | TRBV6-5 | TGTGCCACCACACAGGGCTCCAGAGCCGGAAACACCATATATTTT | CATTQGSRAGNTIYF
TRBJ2-2 | NA | NA | TRBV24-1 | TGCTCAGAGGGCGGGGAGCTGTTTTTT | CSEGGELFF
TRBJ2-7 | NA | NA | TRBV3-1/TRBV3-2 | TGTGCCAGCAGCCAAGAGTCCAGCTCCTACGAGCAGTACTTC | CASSQESSSYEQYF
TRBJ1-2 | once | TRBD1 | TRBV10-3 | TGTGCCATCAGTCTACTGGGACAGTCTGGCGGCTACACCTTC | CAISLLGQSGGYTF
TRBJ2-5 | NA | TRBD2 | TRBV7-2 | TGTGCCAGCAGCCCTAGCGGGTCACAAGAGACCCAGTACTTC | CASSPSGSQETQYF
TRBJ1-4 | NA | TRBD1 | TRBV11-2 | TGTGCCAGCAGCTTAGGGGACAGGGATAATGAAAAACTGTTTTTT | CASSLGDRDNEKLFF
TRBJ1-1 | NA | NA | TRBV6-5 | TGTGCCAGCAGTTCCGGGAAGAACACTGAAGCTTTCTTT | CASSSGKNTEAFF
TRBJ2-7 | NA | NA | TRBV5-1 | TGCGCCAGCAGCTTGGCGGGACGCGCAGCGTACGAGCAGTACTTC | CASSLAGRAAYEQYF
TRBJ2-1 | few | TRBD2 | TRBV3-1/TRBV3-2 | TGTGCCAGGGAAACCGGGACTACCTATAACAATGAGCAGTTCTTC | CARETGTTYNNEQFF
TRBJ1-1 | few | TRBD1 | TRBV5-1 | TGCGCCAGCAGCATGCAGGGGGCGCAGGCTGAAGCTTTCTTT | CASSMQGAQAEAFF
TRBJ1-1 | NA | NA | TRBV9 | TGTGCCAGCAGCGTAGTGGGGGAGGTGAACACTGAAGCTTTCTTT | CASSVVGEVNTEAFF
TRBJ2-7 | NA | NA | TRBV29-1 | TGCAGCGGCCAGACAGGTATGAACGAGCAGTACTTC | CSGQTGMNEQYF
TRBJ2-7 | once | TRBD2 | TRBV11-2 | TGTGCCAGCAGCAGAGGGACTAGCGGGGGAACCAGCTCCTACGAGCAGTACTTC | CASSRGTSGGTSSYEQYF
TRBJ2-2 | NA | NA | TRBV19 | TGTGCCAGTAGAGGGGTCAACACCGGGGAGCTGTTTTTT | CASRGVNTGELFF
TRBJ1-1 | NA | TRBD1 | TRBV4-3 | TGCGCCAGCAGCCAGGACAGGTGGAACACTGAAGCTTTCTTT | CASSQDRWNTEAFF
TRBJ2-2 | NA | NA | TRBV6-4 | TGTGCCAGCAGTGACTACACCGGGGAGCTGTTTTTT | CASSDYTGELFF
TRBJ1-4 | NA | NA | TRBV9 | TGTGCCAGCGGTGGGGGTGAAAAACTGTTTTTT | CASGGGEKLFF
TRBJ2-7 | NA | NA | TRBV20-1 | TGCAGTGCTAGTAGGTCCTACGAGCAGTACTTC | CSASRSYEQYF
TRBJ1-3 | NA | TRBD1 | TRBV30 | TGTGCCTGGAGTCACAGGGGGGGTATCTCTGGAAACACCATATATTTT | CAWSHRGGISGNTIYF
TRBJ1-2 | NA | NA | TRBV2 | TGTGCCACCGAGGACCGAGGGAAGGGGGGGATCTATGGCTACACCTTC | CATEDRGKGGIYGYTF
TRBJ1-4 | NA | TRBD1 | TRBV7-9 | TGTGCCAGCAGCCTCACCATCGGACTGGGACAGGGCGAAAAACTGTTTTTT | CASSLTIGLGQGEKLFF
TRBJ1-4 | NA | NA | TRBV2 | TGTGCCAGCAGGGGGGATGAAAAACTGTTTTTT | CASRGDEKLFF